This T cell receptor (beta chain) originates from a study of blood T cell repertoires in COVID-19. Overall study: Samples of COVID-19 (acute and convalescent) were obtained from the United States, Italy and Spain. The cDNA or gDNA used as material had been derived from T cells, B-cell-depleted T cells, or PBMCs.

Per germline, CDR1 SGDLS and CDR2 YYNGEE. V dropped 4 bases and J dropped 4; count of bases not matched to a gene: 8. The CDR3 contains 16 residues. Original data processing: Reference gene primer amplification gave nucleated cell count estimates. Some clones are missing from TCRdb's copy, which holds only in-frame ones; the method was immunoSEQ multiplex PCR. V and J calls and clone size are those listed in that table; D and trimming were worked out from the DNA. Altogether about 160,000 clones are present, 80% to 95% being singletons, with the ten largest covering 4.6%. Material for sequencing was peripheral blood. The TCR comes from a woman aged 50 to 60 with acute or convalescent COVID-19. The gene calls are TRBV9 and TRBJ2-5; 12 bases agree with TRBD2. The CDR3 protein is CASSPSGGVVRETQYF. As DNA, the CDR3 is TGTGCCAGCAGCCCTAGCGGGGGGGTGGTCAGAGAGACCCAGTACTTC.